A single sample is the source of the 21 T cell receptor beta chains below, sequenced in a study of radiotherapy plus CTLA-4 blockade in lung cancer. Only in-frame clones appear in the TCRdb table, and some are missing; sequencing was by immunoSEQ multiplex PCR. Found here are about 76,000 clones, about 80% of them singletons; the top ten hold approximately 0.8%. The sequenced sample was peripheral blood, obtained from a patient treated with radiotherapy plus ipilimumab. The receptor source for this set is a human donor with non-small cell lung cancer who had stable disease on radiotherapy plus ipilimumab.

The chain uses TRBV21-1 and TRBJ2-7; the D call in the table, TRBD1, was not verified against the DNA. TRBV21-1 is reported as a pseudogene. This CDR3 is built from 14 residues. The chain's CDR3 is CASSTPGHTYEQYF. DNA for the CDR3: TGTGCCAGCAGCACGCCAGGGCACACCTACGAGCAGTACTTC.

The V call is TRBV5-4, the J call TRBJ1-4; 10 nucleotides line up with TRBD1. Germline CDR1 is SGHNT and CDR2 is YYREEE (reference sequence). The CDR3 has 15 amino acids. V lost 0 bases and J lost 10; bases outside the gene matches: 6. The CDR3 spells CASSLAGGQGLKLFF. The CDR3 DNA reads TGTGCCAGCAGCTTGGCCGGGGGACAGGGGCTAAAACTGTTTTTT.

The CDR3 spells CASNRGERETEAFF. The DNA of the CDR3 is TGCGCCAGCAACAGGGGGGAGAGAGAAACTGAAGCTTTCTTT. The J gene is TRBJ1-1, the V gene TRBV5-1; 8 positions match TRBD1. J gave up 5 bases and V 6 bases, and 9 bases lay outside the gene matches. The CDR3 contains 14 residues. The germline gives CDR1 SGHRS, CDR2 YFSETQ.

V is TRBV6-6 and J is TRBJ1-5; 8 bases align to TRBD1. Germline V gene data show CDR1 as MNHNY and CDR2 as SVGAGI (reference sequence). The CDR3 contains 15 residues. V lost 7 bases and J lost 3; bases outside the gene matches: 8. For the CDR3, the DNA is TGTGCCAGCACCCAGGACAGGGTCCCCAATCAGCCCCAGCATTTT. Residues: CASTQDRVPNQPQHF.

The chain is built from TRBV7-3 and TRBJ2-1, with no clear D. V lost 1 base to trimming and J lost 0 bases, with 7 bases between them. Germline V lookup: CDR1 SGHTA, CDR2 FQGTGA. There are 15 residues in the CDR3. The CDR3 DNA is TGTGCCAGCAGCTTAAACCCTAGCTCCTACAATGAGCAGTTCTTC. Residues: CASSLNPSSYNEQFF.

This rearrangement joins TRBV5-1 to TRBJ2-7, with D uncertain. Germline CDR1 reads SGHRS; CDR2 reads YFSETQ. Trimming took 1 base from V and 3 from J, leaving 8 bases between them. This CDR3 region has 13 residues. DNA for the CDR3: TGCGCCAGCAGCTTGCGGGCAGACTACGAGCAGTACTTC. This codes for CASSLRADYEQYF.

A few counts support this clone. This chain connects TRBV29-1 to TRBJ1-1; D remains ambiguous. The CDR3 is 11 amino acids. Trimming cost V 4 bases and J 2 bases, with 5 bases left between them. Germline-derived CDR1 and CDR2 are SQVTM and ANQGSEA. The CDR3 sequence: CSVGHNTEAFF. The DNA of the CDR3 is TGCAGCGTTGGACATAACACTGAAGCTTTCTTT.

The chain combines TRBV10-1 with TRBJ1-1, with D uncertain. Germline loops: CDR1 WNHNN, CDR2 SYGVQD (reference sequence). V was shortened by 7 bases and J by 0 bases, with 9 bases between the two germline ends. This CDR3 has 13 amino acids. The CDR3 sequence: CASTFGLNTEAFF. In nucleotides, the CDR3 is TGCGCCAGCACTTTCGGTCTGAACACTGAAGCTTTCTTT.

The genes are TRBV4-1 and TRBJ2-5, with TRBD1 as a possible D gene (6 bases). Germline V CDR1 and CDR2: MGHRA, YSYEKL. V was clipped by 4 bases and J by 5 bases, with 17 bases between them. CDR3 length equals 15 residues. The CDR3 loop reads CASSRSQGRSETQYF. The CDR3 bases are TGCGCCAGCAGCCGATCACAGGGTAGGTCGGAGACCCAGTACTTC.

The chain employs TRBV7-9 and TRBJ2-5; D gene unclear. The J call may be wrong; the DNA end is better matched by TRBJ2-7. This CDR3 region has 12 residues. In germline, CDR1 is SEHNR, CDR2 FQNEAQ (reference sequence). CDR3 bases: TGTGCCAGCAGCTTTCGCCTCGACGAGCAGTACTTC. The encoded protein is CASSFRLDEQYF.

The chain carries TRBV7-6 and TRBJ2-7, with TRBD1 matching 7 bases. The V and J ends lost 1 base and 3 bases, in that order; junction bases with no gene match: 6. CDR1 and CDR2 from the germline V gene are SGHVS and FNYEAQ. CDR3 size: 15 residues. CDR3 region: CASSLVLGTVYEQYF. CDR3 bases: TGTGCCAGCAGCTTAGTTTTAGGGACAGTCTACGAGCAGTACTTC.

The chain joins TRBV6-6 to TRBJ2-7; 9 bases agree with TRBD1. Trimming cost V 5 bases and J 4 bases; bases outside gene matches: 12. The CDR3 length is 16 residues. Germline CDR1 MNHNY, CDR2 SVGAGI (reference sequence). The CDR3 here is CASSTTGGTIVYEQYF. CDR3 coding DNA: TGTGCCAGCAGTACGACAGGGGGGACGATCGTGTACGAGCAGTACTTC.

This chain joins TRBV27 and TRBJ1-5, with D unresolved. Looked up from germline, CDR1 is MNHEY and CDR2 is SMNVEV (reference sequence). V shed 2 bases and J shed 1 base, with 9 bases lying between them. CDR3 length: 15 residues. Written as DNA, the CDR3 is TGTGCCAGCAGTTTAACCTTAGGGAGCAATCAGCCCCAGCATTTT. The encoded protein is CASSLTLGSNQPQHF.

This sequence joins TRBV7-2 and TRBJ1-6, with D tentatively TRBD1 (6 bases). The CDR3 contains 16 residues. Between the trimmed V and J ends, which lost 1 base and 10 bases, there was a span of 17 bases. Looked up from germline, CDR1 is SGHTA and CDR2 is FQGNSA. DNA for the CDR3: TGTGCCAGCAGCTTAGTTCTGGACAGCGGACGATCACCCCTCCACTTT. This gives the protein CASSLVLDSGRSPLHF.

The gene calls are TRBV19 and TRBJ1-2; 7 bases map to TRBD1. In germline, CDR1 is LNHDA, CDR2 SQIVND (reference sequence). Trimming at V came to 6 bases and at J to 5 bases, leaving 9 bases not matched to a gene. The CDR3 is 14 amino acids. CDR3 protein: CASRSGQVRYGYTF. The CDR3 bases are TGTGCCAGTAGATCTGGACAGGTTAGGTATGGCTACACCTTC. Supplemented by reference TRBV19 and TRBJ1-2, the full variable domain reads DGGITQSPKYLFRKEGQNVTLSCEQNLNHDAMYWYRQDPGQGLRLIYYSQIVNDFQKGDIAEGYSVSREKKESFPLTVTSAQKNPTAFYLCASRSGQVRYGYTFGSGTRLTVV.

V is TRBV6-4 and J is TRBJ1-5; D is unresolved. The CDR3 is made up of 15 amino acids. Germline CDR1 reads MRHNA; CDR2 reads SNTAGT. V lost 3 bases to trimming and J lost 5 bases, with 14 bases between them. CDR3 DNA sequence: TGTGCCAGCAGTGAAGACAAGGGTGCGCATCAGCCCCAGCATTTT. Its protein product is CASSEDKGAHQPQHF.

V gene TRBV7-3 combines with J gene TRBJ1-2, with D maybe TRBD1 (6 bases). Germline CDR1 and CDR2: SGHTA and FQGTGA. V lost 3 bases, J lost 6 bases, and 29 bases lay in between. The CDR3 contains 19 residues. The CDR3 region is CASSFSPTTYTGKGDGYTF. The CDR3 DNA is TGTGCCAGCAGCTTCTCACCCACTACCTATACAGGGAAAGGGGATGGCTACACCTTC. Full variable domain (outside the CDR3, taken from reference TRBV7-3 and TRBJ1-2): GAGVSQTPSNKVTEKGKYVELRCDPISGHTALYWYRQSLGQGPEFLIYFQGTGAADDSGLPNDRFFAVRPEGSVSTLKIQRTERGDSAVYLCASSFSPTTYTGKGDGYTFGSGTRLTVV.

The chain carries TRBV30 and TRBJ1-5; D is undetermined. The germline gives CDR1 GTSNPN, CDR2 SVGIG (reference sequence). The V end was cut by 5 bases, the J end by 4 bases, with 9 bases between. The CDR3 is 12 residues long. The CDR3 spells CAWDLQNQPQHF. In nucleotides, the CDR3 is TGTGCCTGGGATCTACAGAATCAGCCCCAGCATTTT.

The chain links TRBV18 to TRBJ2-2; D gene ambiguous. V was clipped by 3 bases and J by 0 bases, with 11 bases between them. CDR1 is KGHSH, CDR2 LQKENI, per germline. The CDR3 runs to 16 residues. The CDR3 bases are TGTGCCAGCTCACCCCCCGTCACTACGAACACCGGGGAGCTGTTTTTT. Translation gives CASSPPVTTNTGELFF. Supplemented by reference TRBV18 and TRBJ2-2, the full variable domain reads NAGVMQNPRHLVRRRGQEARLRCSPMKGHSHVYWYRQLPEEGLKFMVYLQKENIIDESGMPKERFSAEFPKEGPSILRIQQVVRGDSAAYFCASSPPVTTNTGELFFGEGSRLTVL.

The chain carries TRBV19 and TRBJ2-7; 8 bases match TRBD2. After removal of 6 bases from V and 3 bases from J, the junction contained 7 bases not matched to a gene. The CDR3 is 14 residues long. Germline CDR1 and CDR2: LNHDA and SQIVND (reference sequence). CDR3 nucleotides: TGTGCCAGTAGGAATCCGGGGGGGAACTACGAGCAGTACTTC. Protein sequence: CASRNPGGNYEQYF.

The CDR3 DNA follows: TGTGCCAGTGGGTGGGCGGGGGCTAATGGCTACACCTTC. It specifies CASGWAGANGYTF. This chain joins TRBV28 and TRBJ1-2, with D perhaps TRBD1 (6 bases). CDR1 MDHEN and CDR2 SYDVKM come from the germline V gene. With 9 bases removed from V and 6 bases from J, the gap between germline ends came to 17 bases. CDR3 length equals 13 residues.